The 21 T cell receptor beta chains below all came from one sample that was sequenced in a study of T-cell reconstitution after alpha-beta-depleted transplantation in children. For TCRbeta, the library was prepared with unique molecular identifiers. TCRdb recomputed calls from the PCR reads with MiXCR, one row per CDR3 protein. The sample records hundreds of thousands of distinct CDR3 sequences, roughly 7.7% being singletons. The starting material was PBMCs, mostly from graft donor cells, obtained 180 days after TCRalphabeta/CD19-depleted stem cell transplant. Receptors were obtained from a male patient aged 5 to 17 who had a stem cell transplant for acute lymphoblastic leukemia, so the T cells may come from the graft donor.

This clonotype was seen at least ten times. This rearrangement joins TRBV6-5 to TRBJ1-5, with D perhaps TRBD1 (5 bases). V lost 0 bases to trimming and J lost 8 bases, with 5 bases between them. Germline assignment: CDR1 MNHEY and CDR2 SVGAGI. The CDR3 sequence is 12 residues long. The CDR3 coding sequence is TGTGCCAGCAGTTACTCGGGGGAGCCCCAGCATTTT. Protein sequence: CASSYSGEPQHF.

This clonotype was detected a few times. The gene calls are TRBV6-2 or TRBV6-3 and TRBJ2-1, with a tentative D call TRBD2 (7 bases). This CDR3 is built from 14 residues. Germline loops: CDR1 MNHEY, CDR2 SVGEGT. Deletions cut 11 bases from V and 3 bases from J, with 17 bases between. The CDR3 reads CAGGLGGGYNEQFF. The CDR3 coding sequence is TGTGCCGGGGGTCTAGGGGGGGGCTACAATGAGCAGTTCTTC.

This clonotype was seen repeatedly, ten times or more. CDR3 sequence: CASSPGRETQYF. CDR3 DNA: TGTGCCAGCAGCCCGGGGCGAGAGACCCAGTACTTC. V and J are TRBV5-6 and TRBJ2-5, with D tentatively TRBD1 or TRBD2 (5 bases each). With 4 bases removed from V and 4 bases from J, the gap between germline ends came to 8 bases. The CDR3 contains 12 residues. Germline-derived CDR1 and CDR2 are SGHDT and YYEEEE. The full variable domain, its missing parts supplied by reference TRBV5-6 and TRBJ2-5, is DAGVTQSPTHLIKTRGQQVTLRCSPKSGHDTVSWYQQALGQGPQFIFQYYEEEERQRGNFPDRFSGHQFPNYSSELNVNALLLGDSALYLCASSPGRETQYFGPGTRLLVL.

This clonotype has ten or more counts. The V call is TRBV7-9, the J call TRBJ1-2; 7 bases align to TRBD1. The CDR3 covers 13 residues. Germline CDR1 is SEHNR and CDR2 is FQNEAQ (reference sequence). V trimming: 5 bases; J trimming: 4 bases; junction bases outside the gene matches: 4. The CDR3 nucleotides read TGTGCCAGCAGCACACAGGGGTTCTATGGCTACACCTTC. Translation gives CASSTQGFYGYTF.

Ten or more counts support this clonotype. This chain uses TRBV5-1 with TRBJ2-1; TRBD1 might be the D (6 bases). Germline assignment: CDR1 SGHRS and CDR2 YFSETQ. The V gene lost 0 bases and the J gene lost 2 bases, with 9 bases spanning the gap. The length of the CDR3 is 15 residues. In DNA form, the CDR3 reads TGCGCCAGCAGCTTGGGTGGGACAACCTACAATGAGCAGTTCTTC. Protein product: CASSLGGTTYNEQFF.

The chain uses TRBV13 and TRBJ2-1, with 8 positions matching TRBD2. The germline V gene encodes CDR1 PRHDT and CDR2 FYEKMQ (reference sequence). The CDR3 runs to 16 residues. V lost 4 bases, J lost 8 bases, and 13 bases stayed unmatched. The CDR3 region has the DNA TGTGCCAGCAGCTCGCCTCGGGGGGGCCGAGTGGATGAGCAGTTCTTC. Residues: CASSSPRGGRVDEQFF.

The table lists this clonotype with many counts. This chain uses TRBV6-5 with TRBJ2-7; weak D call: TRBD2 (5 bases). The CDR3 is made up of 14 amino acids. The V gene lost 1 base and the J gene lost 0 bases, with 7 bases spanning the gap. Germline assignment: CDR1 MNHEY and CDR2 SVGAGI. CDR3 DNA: TGTGCCAGCAGTTACTTGGGAGCCTCCTACGAGCAGTACTTC. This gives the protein CASSYLGASYEQYF.

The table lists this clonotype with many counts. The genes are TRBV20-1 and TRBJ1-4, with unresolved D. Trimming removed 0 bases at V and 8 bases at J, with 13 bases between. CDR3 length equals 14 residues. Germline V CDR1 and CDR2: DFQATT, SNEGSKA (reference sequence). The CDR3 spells CSAREVRGGEKLFF. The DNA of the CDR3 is TGCAGTGCTAGAGAGGTCCGCGGAGGCGAAAAACTGTTTTTT.

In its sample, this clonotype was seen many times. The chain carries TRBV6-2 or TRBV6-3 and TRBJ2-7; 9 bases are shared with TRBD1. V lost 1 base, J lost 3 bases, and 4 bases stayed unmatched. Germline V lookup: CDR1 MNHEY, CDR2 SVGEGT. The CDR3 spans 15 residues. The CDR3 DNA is TGTGCCAGCAGTTACTTAGGGACAGGGTTCTACGAGCAGTACTTC. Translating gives CASSYLGTGFYEQYF.

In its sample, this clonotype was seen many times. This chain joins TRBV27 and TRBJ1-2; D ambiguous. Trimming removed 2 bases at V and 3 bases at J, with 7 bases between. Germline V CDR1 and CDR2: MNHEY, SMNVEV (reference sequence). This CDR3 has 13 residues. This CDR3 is CASSLNSHYGYTF. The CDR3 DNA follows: TGTGCCAGCAGTTTAAACAGTCACTATGGCTACACCTTC.

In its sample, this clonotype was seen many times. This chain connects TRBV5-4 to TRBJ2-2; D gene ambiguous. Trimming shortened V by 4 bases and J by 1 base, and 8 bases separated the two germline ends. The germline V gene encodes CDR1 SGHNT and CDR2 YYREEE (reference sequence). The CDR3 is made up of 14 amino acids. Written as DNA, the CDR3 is TGTGCCAGCAGCCCTAACAGGAACACCGGGGAGCTGTTTTTT. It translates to CASSPNRNTGELFF.

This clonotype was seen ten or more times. CDR3 DNA sequence: TGTGCTAGTGGTTTGGATCGGATTCTTAACACTGAAGCTTTCTTT. Protein: CASGLDRILNTEAFF. The chain joins TRBV12-5 to TRBJ1-1; D not resolved. The V gene lost 1 base and the J gene lost 2 bases, with 11 bases spanning the gap. CDR1 LGHNT and CDR2 FRNRAP come from the germline V gene. The CDR3 contains 15 residues.

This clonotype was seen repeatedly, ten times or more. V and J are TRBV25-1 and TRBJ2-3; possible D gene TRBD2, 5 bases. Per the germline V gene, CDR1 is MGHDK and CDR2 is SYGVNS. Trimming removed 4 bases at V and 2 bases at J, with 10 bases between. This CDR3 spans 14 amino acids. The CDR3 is CASSADYLTDTQYF. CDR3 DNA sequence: TGTGCCAGCAGTGCCGACTACCTCACAGATACGCAGTATTTT. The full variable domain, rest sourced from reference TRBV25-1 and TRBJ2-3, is EADIYQTPRYLVIGTGKKITLECSQTMGHDKMYWYQQDPGMELHLIHYSYGVNSTEKGDLSSESTVSRIRTEHFPLTLESARPSHTSQYLCASSADYLTDTQYFGPGTRLTVL.

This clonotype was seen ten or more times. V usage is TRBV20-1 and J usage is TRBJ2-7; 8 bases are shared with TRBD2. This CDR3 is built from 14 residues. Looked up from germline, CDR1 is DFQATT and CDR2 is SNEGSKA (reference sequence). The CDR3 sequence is CRDEGGRLSYEQYF. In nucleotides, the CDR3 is TGCAGAGATGAGGGCGGGAGGCTGTCCTACGAGCAGTACTTC.

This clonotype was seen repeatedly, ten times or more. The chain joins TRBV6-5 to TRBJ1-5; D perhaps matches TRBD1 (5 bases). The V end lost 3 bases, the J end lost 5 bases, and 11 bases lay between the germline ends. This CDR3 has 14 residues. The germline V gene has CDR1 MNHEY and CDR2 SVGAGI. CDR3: CASSYRRVHQPQHF. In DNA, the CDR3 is TGTGCCAGCAGTTATCGCAGGGTACATCAGCCCCAGCATTTT.

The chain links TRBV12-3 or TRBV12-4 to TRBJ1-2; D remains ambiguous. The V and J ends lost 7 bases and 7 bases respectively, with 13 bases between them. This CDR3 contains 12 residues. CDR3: CASKDMTSGYTF. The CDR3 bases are TGTGCCAGCAAAGACATGACATCTGGCTACACCTTC.

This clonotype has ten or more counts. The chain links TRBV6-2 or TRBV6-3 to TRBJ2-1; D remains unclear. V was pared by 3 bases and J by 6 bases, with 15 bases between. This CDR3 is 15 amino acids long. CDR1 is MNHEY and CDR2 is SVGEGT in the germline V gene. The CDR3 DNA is TGTGCCAGCAGTTATTCCCCAGTACGTTTCAATGAGCAGTTCTTC. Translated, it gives CASSYSPVRFNEQFF.

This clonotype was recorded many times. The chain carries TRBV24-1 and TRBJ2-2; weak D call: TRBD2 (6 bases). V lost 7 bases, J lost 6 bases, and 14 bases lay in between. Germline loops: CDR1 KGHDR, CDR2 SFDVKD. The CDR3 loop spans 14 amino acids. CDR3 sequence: CATRTPGEAGELFF. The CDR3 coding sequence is TGTGCCACCAGAACACCGGGGGAGGCCGGGGAGCTGTTTTTT.

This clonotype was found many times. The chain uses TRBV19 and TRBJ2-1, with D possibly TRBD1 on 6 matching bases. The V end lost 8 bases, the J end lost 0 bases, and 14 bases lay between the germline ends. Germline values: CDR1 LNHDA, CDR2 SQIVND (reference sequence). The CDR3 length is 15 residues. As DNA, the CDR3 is TGTGCCAGTGCCACGGGACAAAGCTCCTACAATGAGCAGTTCTTC. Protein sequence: CASATGQSSYNEQFF.

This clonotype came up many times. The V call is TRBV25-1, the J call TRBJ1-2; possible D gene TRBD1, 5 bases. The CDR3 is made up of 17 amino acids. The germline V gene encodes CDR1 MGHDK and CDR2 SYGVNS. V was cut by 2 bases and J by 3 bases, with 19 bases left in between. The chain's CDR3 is CASSEQGKSVVHYGYTF. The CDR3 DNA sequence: TGTGCCAGCAGTGAACAGGGTAAAAGTGTAGTGCACTATGGCTACACCTTC.

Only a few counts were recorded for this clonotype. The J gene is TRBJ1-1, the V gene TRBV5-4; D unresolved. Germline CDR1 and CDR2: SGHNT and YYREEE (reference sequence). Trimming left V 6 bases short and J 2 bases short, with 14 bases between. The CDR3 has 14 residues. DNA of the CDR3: TGTGCCAGCAAGGCCCAGACTCCTAACACTGAAGCTTTCTTT. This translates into CASKAQTPNTEAFF.